This TCR beta chain is drawn from a study of blood T cell repertoires in COVID-19. Study context: T cells, B-cell-depleted T cells, or PBMCs supplied cDNA or gDNA.

Ages ranged from about 18 to 89 years, with residence in more than 20 US areas. Assignments of participants to cohorts depended upon their own reported clinical history. CDR1 is SGDLS, CDR2 YYNGEE, per germline. The CDR3 runs 15 residues. V shed 3 bases and J 5 bases; nucleotides not matched to a gene: 8. In the study's own analysis: For nucleated cells, counts were estimated from reference gene primer amplification. Only in-frame clones appear in the TCRdb table, and some are missing; sequencing was by immunoSEQ multiplex PCR. V and J calls and clone size are copied from that table; D and trimming were computed from the DNA. The sample carries 250,000 to 300,000 clones, roughly 80% recorded once.

The receptor was derived from a man aged 35-49 years who had been exposed to COVID-19. The chain couples TRBV9 to TRBJ1-1, with 9 bases aligning to TRBD1. Material for sequencing was PBMCs or T cells enriched from blood (not recorded which). The CDR3 nucleotides are TGTGCCAGCAGCGCCTTGGGACAGGGTCGAACTGAAGCTTTCTTT. The encoded protein is CASSALGQGRTEAFF. Together with reference TRBV9 and TRBJ1-1, the CDR3 gives the full variable domain: DSGVTQTPKHLITATGQRVTLRCSPRSGDLSVYWYQQSLDQGLQFLIQYYNGEERAKGNILERFSAQQFPDLHSELNLSSLELGDSALYFCASSALGQGRTEAFFGQGTRLTVV.